The T cell receptor beta chain described here comes from a study of preoperative IRX-2 immunotherapy in early breast cancer. Assay: immunoSEQ multiplex PCR; the TCRdb copy retains only in-frame clones and omits some. The table lists some 2,000 clones, around 80% of them singletons. As for treatment: preoperative locoregional IRX-2 cytokine immunotherapy. This phase Ib study tested locoregional IRX-2 cytokine immunotherapy given before surgery. The trim removed 3 bases at V and 6 bases at J, leaving 10 bases unmatched. CDR1 is LNHDA and CDR2 is SQIVND in the germline V gene (reference sequence). The length of the CDR3 is 16 residues.

This TCR derives from a human donor with breast cancer. The J gene is TRBJ2-2, the V gene TRBV19; 7 nucleotides align to TRBD1. The sample in question was tumor tissue, obtained before IRX-2 immunotherapy. For the CDR3, the DNA is TGTGCCAGTAGTATGAGGCCTACAGGGGCGGCCGGGGAGCTGTTTTTT. This translates into CASSMRPTGAAGELFF. The whole variable domain, filled in from reference TRBV19 and TRBJ2-2, reads DGGITQSPKYLFRKEGQNVTLSCEQNLNHDAMYWYRQDPGQGLRLIYYSQIVNDFQKGDIAEGYSVSREKKESFPLTVTSAQKNPTAFYLCASSMRPTGAAGELFFGEGSRLTVL.